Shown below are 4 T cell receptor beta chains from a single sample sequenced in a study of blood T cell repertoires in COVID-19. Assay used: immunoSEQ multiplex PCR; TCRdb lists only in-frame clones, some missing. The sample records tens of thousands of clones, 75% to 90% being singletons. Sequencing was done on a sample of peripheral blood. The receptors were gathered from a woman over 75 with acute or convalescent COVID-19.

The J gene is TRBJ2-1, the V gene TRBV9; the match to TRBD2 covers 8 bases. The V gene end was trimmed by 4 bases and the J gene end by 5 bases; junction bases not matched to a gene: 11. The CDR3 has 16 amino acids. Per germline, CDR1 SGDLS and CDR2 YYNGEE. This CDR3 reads CASSPRQRGLHNEQFF. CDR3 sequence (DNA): TGTGCCAGCAGCCCCCGGCAGCGGGGGCTCCACAATGAGCAGTTCTTC.

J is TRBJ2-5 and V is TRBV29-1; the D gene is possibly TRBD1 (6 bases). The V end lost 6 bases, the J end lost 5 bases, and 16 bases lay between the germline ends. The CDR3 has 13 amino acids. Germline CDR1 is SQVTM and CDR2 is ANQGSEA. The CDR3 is CSVLSRRGETQYF. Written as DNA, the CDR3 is TGCAGCGTCCTCTCCCGCAGGGGTGAGACCCAGTACTTC.

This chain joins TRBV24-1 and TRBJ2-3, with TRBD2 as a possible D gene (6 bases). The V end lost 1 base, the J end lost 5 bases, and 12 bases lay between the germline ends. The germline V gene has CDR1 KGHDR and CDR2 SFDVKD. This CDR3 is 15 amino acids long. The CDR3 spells CATSDFGGVGDTQYF. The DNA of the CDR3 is TGTGCCACCAGTGATTTTGGAGGGGTGGGAGATACGCAGTATTTT.

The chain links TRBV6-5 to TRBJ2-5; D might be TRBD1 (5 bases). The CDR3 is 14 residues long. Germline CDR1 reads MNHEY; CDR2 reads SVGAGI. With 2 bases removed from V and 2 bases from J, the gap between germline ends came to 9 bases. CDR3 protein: CASSYGQGQETQYF. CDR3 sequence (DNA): TGTGCCAGCAGTTACGGCCAGGGACAAGAGACCCAGTACTTC.